The 10 T cell receptor beta chains below all came from one sample that was sequenced in a study of T cells in Graves' hyperthyroidism and ophthalmopathy. Regions amplified from RNA transcripts were the TCR beta CDR3 regions. In the first-round RT-PCR of the TCR CDR3, the HTBI primer set was used. TCRdb ran MiXCR on the multiplex PCR reads and lists one entry per CDR3 protein. The table has hundreds of thousands of distinct CDR3 sequences, about 15% seen once. The source material was blood. The receptors were gathered from a woman under 40 with Graves' hyperthyroidism.

On this clonotype: This sequence may be a read error, since a much larger clone differs from it by one base. The chain carries TRBV29-1 and TRBJ2-5; D call uncertain. CDR1 is SQVTM and CDR2 is ANQGSEA in the germline V gene. V lost 6 bases and J lost 7, with 18 bases in between. The CDR3 length is 13 residues. The CDR3 spells CSVEQHFVGTQYF. DNA for the CDR3: TGCAGCGTAGAACAGCATTTCGTGGGGACCCAGTACTTC.

This clonotype appeared many times. J is TRBJ2-3 and V is TRBV12-3 or TRBV12-4, with D maybe TRBD2 (7 bases). CDR3 length: 16 residues. With 7 bases removed from V and 4 bases from J, the gap between germline ends came to 21 bases. The CDR3, as DNA: TGTGCCAGCACCGTGGGGGGGGCGGGGGCACCAGATACGCAGTATTTT. Residues: CASTVGGAGAPDTQYF.

The table lists this clonotype with many counts. This chain uses TRBV7-9 with TRBJ2-1, with 12 bases lining up with TRBD2. Germline V gene lookup returns CDR1 SEHNR and CDR2 FQNEAQ (reference sequence). V was clipped by 7 bases and J by 10 bases; unmatched bases: 8. The CDR3 has 14 residues. CDR3 in amino acids: CASMTSGSLGEQFF. The CDR3 DNA is TGTGCCAGCATGACTAGCGGGAGTCTAGGGGAGCAGTTCTTC. The entire variable domain, with the rest obtained from reference TRBV7-9 and TRBJ2-1, is as follows: DTGVSQNPRHKITKRGQNVTFRCDPISEHNRLYWYRQTLGQGPEFLTYFQNEAQLEKSRLLSDRFSAERPKGSFSTLEIQRTEQGDSAMYLCASMTSGSLGEQFFGPGTRLTVL.

The J gene is TRBJ1-2, the V gene TRBV28, with D unclear. Looked up from germline, CDR1 is MDHEN and CDR2 is SYDVKM. The CDR3 has 16 amino acids. V gave up 1 base and J gave up 5 bases, with 17 bases separating them. The CDR3 sequence is CASSLFGQLGLYGYTF. For the CDR3, the DNA is TGTGCCAGCAGTTTATTTGGGCAGTTAGGCCTTTATGGCTACACCTTC.

The chain joins TRBV29-1 to TRBJ1-3; 9 bases align to TRBD1. This CDR3 has 12 amino acids. CDR1 SQVTM and CDR2 ANQGSEA come from the germline V gene. J gave up 3 bases and V 6 bases, and 0 bases lay outside the gene matches. CDR3 region: CSVDRGGNTIYF. DNA of the CDR3: TGCAGCGTGGACAGGGGTGGAAACACCATATATTTT.

This clonotype was detected ten times or more. V is TRBV3-1 and J is TRBJ2-7; either TRBD1 or TRBD2 may supply D (5 bases each). Germline lookup yields CDR1 LGHDT and CDR2 YNNKEL (reference sequence). CDR3 length equals 12 residues. The V gene lost 2 bases and the J gene lost 6 bases, with 8 bases spanning the gap. CDR3 DNA: TGTGCCAGCAGCCAAAGAGGGACCGAGCAGTACTTC. The encoded protein is CASSQRGTEQYF.

The table lists this clonotype with a few counts. CDR3 bases: TGTGCCAGCAGCCAAGTGCGGGCCGGGGAGCTGTTTTTT. Residues: CASSQVRAGELFF. V and J are TRBV14 and TRBJ2-2; D might be TRBD2 (5 bases). The CDR3 sequence is 13 residues long. V was clipped by 1 base and J by 6 bases, with 6 bases between them. Germline CDR1 SGHDN, CDR2 FVKESK.

J is TRBJ1-5 and V is TRBV10-3; TRBD1 is a possible D gene (5 bases). CDR3 length: 12 residues. The germline V and J ends were trimmed by 8 bases and 6 bases, with 11 bases remaining between them. Looked up from germline, CDR1 is ENHRY and CDR2 is SYGVKD. The CDR3 protein is CAIQGTGQPQHF. The CDR3 bases are TGTGCCATCCAGGGAACGGGTCAGCCCCAGCATTTT.

The V gene is TRBV19, the J gene TRBJ2-2, with D tentatively TRBD1 or TRBD2 (6 bases each). The CDR3 consists of 15 residues. CDR1 and CDR2 (germline): LNHDA, SQIVND (reference sequence). The V and J ends lost 3 bases and 3 bases respectively, with 11 bases between them. The CDR3 here is CASSIGGTHTGELFF. The CDR3, as DNA: TGTGCCAGTAGTATCGGGGGCACTCACACCGGGGAGCTGTTTTTT.

This clonotype was recorded many times. The chain combines TRBV18 with TRBJ2-3; D is ambiguous. V lost 4 bases, J lost 0 bases, and 5 bases lay in between. The germline V gene encodes CDR1 KGHSH and CDR2 LQKENI. CDR3 size: 13 residues. CDR3 coding DNA: TGTGCCAGCTCACAGCACAGCACAGATACGCAGTATTTT. Its protein product is CASSQHSTDTQYF.